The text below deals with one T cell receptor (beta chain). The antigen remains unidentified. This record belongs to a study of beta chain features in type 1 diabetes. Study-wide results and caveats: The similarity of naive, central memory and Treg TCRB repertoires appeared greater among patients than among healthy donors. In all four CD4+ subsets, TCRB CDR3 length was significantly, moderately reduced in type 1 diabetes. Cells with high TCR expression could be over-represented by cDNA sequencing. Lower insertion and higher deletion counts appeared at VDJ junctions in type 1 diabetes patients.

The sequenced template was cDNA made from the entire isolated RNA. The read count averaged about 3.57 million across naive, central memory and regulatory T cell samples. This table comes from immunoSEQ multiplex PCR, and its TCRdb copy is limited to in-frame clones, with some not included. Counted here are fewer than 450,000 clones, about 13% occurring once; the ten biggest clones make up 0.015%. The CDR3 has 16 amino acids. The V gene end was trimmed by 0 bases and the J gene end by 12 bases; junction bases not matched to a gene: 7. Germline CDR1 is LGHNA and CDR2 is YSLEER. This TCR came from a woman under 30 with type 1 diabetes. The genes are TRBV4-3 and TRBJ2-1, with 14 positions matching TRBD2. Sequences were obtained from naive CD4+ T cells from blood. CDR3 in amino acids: CASSQDMGLAGEAQFF. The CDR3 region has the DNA TGCGCCAGCAGCCAAGATATGGGACTAGCGGGAGAGGCGCAGTTCTTC.